This T cell receptor (beta chain) was identified during a study of blood T cell repertoires in COVID-19. The wider study: Sites across the United States, Italy and Spain contributed samples from acute and convalescent COVID-19.

Trimming pared 1 base from V and 3 bases from J, leaving 9 bases between. CDR1 is MGHDK, CDR2 SYGVNS, per germline. The CDR3 consists of 14 residues. Data came from immunoSEQ multiplex PCR; TCRdb stores just in-frame clones and leaves some out. This sample has fewer than 250,000 clones, with more than 85% found just once. The chain is built from TRBV25-1 and TRBJ1-1, with D tentatively TRBD1 (6 bases). Material for sequencing was peripheral blood. The sequence was obtained from a man aged 60 to 69 with acute or convalescent COVID-19. This CDR3 reads CASSESGDHTEAFF. The CDR3 DNA is TGTGCCAGCAGTGAATCAGGGGATCACACTGAAGCTTTCTTT.